Sequencing of this TCR beta chain was carried out in a study of radiotherapy plus CTLA-4 blockade in lung cancer. Study in general: Objective responses were documented in 15% to 20% of patients, with disease control in about 28%. Points from the study as a whole: Reported findings show early blood T cell clone dynamics, with interferon-beta, best predicted response. Radiotherapy was combined with ipilimumab, and tumor-derived TCR clones then expanded in blood.

Focal radiation and CTLA-4 blockade (ipilimumab) were tested in chemo-refractory metastatic non-small-cell lung cancer patients. Produced via immunoSEQ multiplex PCR; TCRdb's table is partial and in-frame only. The sample has about 98,000 clones, 82% seen once. Germline V gene sequence: CDR1 SNHLY, CDR2 FYNNEI. Trimming took 5 bases from V and 6 from J; bases not matched to a gene: 6. This CDR3 spans 13 amino acids. Remarks on this clone: The antigen is undetermined.

Sequences were derived from peripheral blood, sampled from a patient treated with radiotherapy plus ipilimumab. The sequence came from a human donor with non-small cell lung cancer who had a partial response to radiotherapy plus ipilimumab. The chain couples TRBV2 to TRBJ1-2; 7 bases agree with TRBD1. In nucleotides, the CDR3 is TGTGCCAGCAGTATCATACAGGGGCATGGCTACACCTTC. Protein product: CASSIIQGHGYTF.